This T cell receptor beta chain was observed in a study of T cell changes during pregnancy in multiple sclerosis. Assay used: immunoSEQ multiplex PCR; TCRdb lists only in-frame clones, some missing. This repertoire shows approximately 100,000 clones, over 80% found once; its top ten account for around 4.1%. The CDR3 loop spans 15 amino acids. Trimming removed 5 bases at V and 1 base at J, with 11 bases between. From germline, CDR1 is MNHEY and CDR2 SVGAGI. The V call is TRBV6-5, the J call TRBJ2-2; maybe TRBD1 (6 bases). The sequencing used peripheral blood, collected in the first trimester of pregnancy. The receptor was derived from a female donor with multiple sclerosis, enrolled in a pregnancy study. The DNA of the CDR3 is TGTGCCAGCAGTCTACAGGGACGGAACACCGGGGAGCTGTTTTTT. Its translation: CASSLQGRNTGELFF.